Below, 3 T cell receptor beta chains from the same sample are listed, as sequenced in a study of cytomegalovirus exposure and HLA in healthy donors. PCR used 60 Vbeta primers and 13 Jbeta primers. Profiling relied on immunoSEQ multiplex PCR, and the TCRdb table lists in-frame clones only, not all of them. The table shows 100,000 to 150,000 clones, with approximately 75% occurring only once. Sequences were obtained from PBMCs. Receptors originate from a woman aged 45 to 65 in good health and CMV-seronegative.

This clone occurred once. This chain uses TRBV27 with TRBJ2-7, with D unresolved. The CDR3 runs 13 residues. The V and J ends lost 5 bases and 2 bases respectively, with 10 bases between them. CDR1 is MNHEY and CDR2 is SMNVEV in the germline V gene (reference sequence). The DNA of the CDR3 is TGTGCCAGCAGTCCCGACACCACCTACGAGCAGTACTTC. It encodes CASSPDTTYEQYF.

By its share, this clone is large (0.1 to 1%). The gene calls are TRBV19 and TRBJ2-4; possibly TRBD2 for D (6 bases). This CDR3 region has 15 residues. V was cut by 5 bases and J by 0 bases, with 11 bases left in between. Germline CDR1 reads LNHDA; CDR2 reads SQIVND (reference sequence). Here the CDR3 DNA reads TGTGCCAGTAGTCATGGAGGGTTAGCCAAAAACATTCAGTACTTC. Protein: CASSHGGLAKNIQYF. Variable domain in full (rest from reference TRBV19 and TRBJ2-4): DGGITQSPKYLFRKEGQNVTLSCEQNLNHDAMYWYRQDPGQGLRLIYYSQIVNDFQKGDIAEGYSVSREKKESFPLTVTSAQKNPTAFYLCASSHGGLAKNIQYFGAGTRLSVL.

The sample holds one count of this clone. In DNA, the CDR3 is TGCGCCAGCAGCCGGGTACTTAGCGGTAACCCCGGGGAGCTGTTTTTT. Translated: CASSRVLSGNPGELFF. This chain uses TRBV4-3 with TRBJ2-2; D is possibly TRBD2 (6 bases). Trimming took off 4 bases at V and 6 bases at J, with 18 bases between the two ends. Germline V gives CDR1 LGHNA, CDR2 YSLEER. The CDR3 is 16 residues long.